Listed here is a single T cell receptor (beta chain). As yet, its antigen is unknown. The data were obtained in a study of tumor-infiltrating lymphocytes in primary liver carcinoma. About the research overall: Sample yields of productive TCRbeta reads, ranging from roughly 3.5 to 8 million, were similar across tissue types. Study observations and caveats: Tumor region pairs shared more overlap than did tumor-adjacent and tumor-blood pairs. It was in tumors, not blood, that the top-250-clone fraction was significantly higher (p = 0.039).

A primer matching the constant region was used to make TCR beta cDNA from approximately 0.55 ug of total RNA. Library construction for TCR beta comprised three nested multiplex PCR rounds performed with slightly modified ARM-PCR. Both of the initial two PCR rounds ran for about 9 cycles and employed TRBV1-TRBV30 forward primers alongside a C-beta reverse primer. Via MiXCR, TCRdb re-called the multiplex PCR reads, giving one row per CDR3 protein. The table shows approximately 310,000 distinct CDR3 sequences, with around three fifths occurring only once. With 1 base removed from V and 5 bases from J, the gap between germline ends came to 8 bases. This CDR3 is 13 amino acids long. Alongside blood RNA obtained from unsorted whole blood, germline DNA was also extracted. Chronic HBV infection was present in the patients, who were treatment-naive.

This TCR derives from a man aged 40-55 years with primary liver carcinoma and hepatitis B virus infection. The chain combines TRBV12-3 or TRBV12-4 with TRBJ2-5; D gene ambiguous. The sequenced sample consisted of peripheral blood. DNA for the CDR3: TGTGCCAGCAGTTTAGAGAAAGTGGAGACCCAGTACTTC. Translating it yields CASSLEKVETQYF.